The present T cell receptor (beta chain) was sequenced within a study of OX40 agonist ivuxolimab in advanced cancers. Study background: Intravenous ivuxolimab was administered to patients every 2 weeks at 0.01 to 10 mg/kg.

In regard to this clone: Its antigen is unknown.

This CDR3 comprises 19 residues. V lost 5 bases, J lost 0 bases, and 18 bases stayed unmatched. Germline V CDR1 and CDR2: SGHAT, FQNNGV. The data were produced by immunoSEQ multiplex PCR, yet TCRdb's version contains in-frame clones alone and is incomplete. The sample has approximately 70,000 clones, 85% seen once; the top ten hold about 0.83%. Findings and caveats of the study: The antigens recognized by the expanded peripheral T cells, that is their antigen specificity, were not determined. Normalized T-cell clonal expansion was also low in some nonresponders.

The study sampled blood at baseline, cycle 4 day 1, and cycle 7 day 1. The sequence derives from an adult with an advanced solid tumor such as melanoma, head and neck, liver or kidney cancer. The V gene is TRBV11-2, the J gene TRBJ1-2; 7 nucleotides agree with TRBD1. Sequencing was performed on CD4+ or CD8+ T cells sorted from blood, taken in a trial of the OX40 agonist ivuxolimab. CDR3 in DNA: TGTGCCAGCAGCCTCACCGCTCGGGAAGGGGGCGCCTCTAACTATGGCTACACCTTC. Its protein product is CASSLTAREGGASNYGYTF.